This TCR beta chain was sequenced during a study of T cells after yellow fever vaccination. CDR1 and CDR2 from the germline V gene are SNHLY and FYNNEI. This CDR3 has 15 amino acids. V shed 7 bases and J shed 11 bases, with 24 bases lying between them. A single record per CDR3 protein comes from TCRdb applying MiXCR to the 5' RACE reads. The sample holds some 340,000 distinct CDR3 sequences; 4.1% are singletons and the top ten take around 24%. The chain employs TRBV2 and TRBJ1-5; TRBD1 might be the D (6 bases). This sequence was found in a young man who received the YFV17D yellow fever vaccine. This material consisted of PBMCs, taken 5 days after the yellow fever booster vaccination. The CDR3 is CASIGGLGASRTQHF. For the CDR3, the DNA is TGTGCCAGCATTGGGGGGCTAGGGGCGAGTAGGACCCAGCATTTT.